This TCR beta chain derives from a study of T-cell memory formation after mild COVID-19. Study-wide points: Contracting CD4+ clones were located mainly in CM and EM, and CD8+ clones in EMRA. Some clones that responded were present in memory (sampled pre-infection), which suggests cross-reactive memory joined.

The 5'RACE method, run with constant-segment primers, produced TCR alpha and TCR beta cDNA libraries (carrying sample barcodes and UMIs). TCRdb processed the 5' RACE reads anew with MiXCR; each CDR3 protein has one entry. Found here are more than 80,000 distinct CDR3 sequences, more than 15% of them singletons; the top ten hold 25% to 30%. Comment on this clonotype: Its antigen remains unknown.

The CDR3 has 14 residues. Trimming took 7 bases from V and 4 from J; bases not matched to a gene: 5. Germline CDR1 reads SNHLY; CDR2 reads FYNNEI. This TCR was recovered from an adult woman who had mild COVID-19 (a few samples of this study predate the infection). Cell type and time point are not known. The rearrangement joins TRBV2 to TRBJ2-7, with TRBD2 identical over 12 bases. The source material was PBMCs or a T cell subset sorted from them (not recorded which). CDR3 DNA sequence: TGTGCCAGCAAACTAGCGGGGGGACAATACGAGCAGTACTTC. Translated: CASKLAGGQYEQYF.